This T cell receptor beta chain was identified in a study of regulatory T cells in long-lasting Graves disease. Study conclusions and caveats: With some 2,500 shared public clonotypes, persistent patients exceeded new patients, who shared about a thousand. TRBV28, TRBJ1-2 and TRBJ2-5 emerged as the favored segments in persistent disease.

Building the TCR beta libraries relied on iRepertoire HTBI primers, and CDR3 regions underwent Arm-PCR. Each CDR3 protein is one row after TCRdb ran MiXCR on the multiplex PCR reads. Among 400,000 to 500,000 distinct CDR3 sequences listed, about 20% were seen once. Indicated time point: persistent/refractory GD, antithyroid drugs over 5 years with positive TRAb. Generation of the TCR library employed RNA extracted from PBMCs. Patients met American Thyroid Association criteria for Graves' disease. An endocrinology department in Xi'an, China, supplied the patients. Germline V gene sequence: CDR1 GTSNPN, CDR2 SVGIG (reference sequence). The CDR3 consists of 14 residues. The V gene lost 3 bases and the J gene lost 10 bases, with 19 bases spanning the gap. Regarding this clonotype: Its antigen is unknown.

J is TRBJ2-1 and V is TRBV30, with D perhaps TRBD1 (5 bases). This TCR derives from a female donor with Graves disease. The sample in question was peripheral blood mononuclear cells (PBMCs), obtained when the disease was refractory, from a patient treated with antithyroid drugs. CDR3 residues: CAWRVDTYQGEQFF. The CDR3 DNA follows: TGTGCCTGGAGGGTGGACACCTATCAAGGGGAGCAGTTCTTC.